This T cell receptor beta chain was identified during a study of T cells in localized non-small cell lung cancer. Whole-study findings and limits: The study sequenced only one region of the tumor. As a result, intratumor heterogeneity could not be excluded and remains possible.

Generated by immunoSEQ multiplex PCR, the TCRdb table keeps only in-frame clones and is missing some. The repertoire holds 64,000 or so clones, with 85% to 90% as singletons. The CDR3 sequence is 15 residues long. From germline, CDR1 is SGHNT and CDR2 YENEEA. Trimming cost V 5 bases and J 1 base; bases outside gene matches: 5. About this clone itself: Antigen specificity is unknown.

The sample in question was peripheral blood, obtained before any cancer treatment. This receptor was identified in a woman aged 40 to 75 with stage I lung adenocarcinoma. This rearrangement joins TRBV11-3 to TRBJ1-1; 9 nucleotides agree with TRBD1. CDR3 in amino acids: CASSRGQGQNTEAFF. CDR3 in DNA: TGTGCCAGCAGCCGGGGACAGGGACAGAACACTGAAGCTTTCTTT.